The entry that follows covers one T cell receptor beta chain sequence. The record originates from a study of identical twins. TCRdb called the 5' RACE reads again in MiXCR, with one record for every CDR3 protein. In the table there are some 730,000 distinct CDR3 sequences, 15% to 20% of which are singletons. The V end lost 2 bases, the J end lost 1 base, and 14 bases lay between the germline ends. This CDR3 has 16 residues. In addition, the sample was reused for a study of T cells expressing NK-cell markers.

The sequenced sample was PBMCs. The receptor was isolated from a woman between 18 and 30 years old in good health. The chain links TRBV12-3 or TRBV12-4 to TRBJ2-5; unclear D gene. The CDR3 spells CASSLRPRALQETQYF. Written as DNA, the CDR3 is TGTGCCAGCAGTTTACGCCCCCGCGCCCTCCAAGAGACCCAGTACTTC.